The 22 T cell receptor beta chains presented below share a single source sample, sequenced in a study of shared clonotypes between healthy human individuals. Measured with immunoSEQ multiplex PCR; TCRdb has only the in-frame clones, and not every one. The sample carries 1.5 million to 2.5 million clones, approximately 94% recorded once. Naive CD8 cells were CD45RO-negative, positively selected for CCR7, excluding terminally differentiated effector memory CD45RA+ cells. The specimen sequenced was naive CD8+ T cells sorted from blood. These receptors originate from a man between 18 and 29 years old in good health.

The chain links TRBV7-9 to TRBJ2-5; the D gene is possibly TRBD1 (5 bases). CDR1 and CDR2 (germline): SEHNR, FQNEAQ (reference sequence). The CDR3 is made up of 13 amino acids. Trimming pared 5 bases from V and 9 bases from J, leaving 16 bases between. CDR3 amino acids: CASSGRADRSQYF. The CDR3 DNA sequence: TGTGCCAGCAGCGGCAGGGCAGATAGGTCCCAGTACTTC.

This clone was seen only once. This chain connects TRBV29-1 to TRBJ2-5, with D possibly TRBD1 on 6 matching bases. CDR3 length equals 15 residues. Trimming left V 0 bases short and J 7 bases short, with 18 bases between. Germline CDR1 and CDR2: SQVTM and ANQGSEA. CDR3 protein: CSVEDPTRDMATQYF. The CDR3 DNA is TGCAGCGTTGAAGATCCCACCAGGGACATGGCGACCCAGTACTTC.

CDR3 sequence: CASSLVGQENYGYTF. The CDR3 DNA sequence: TGTGCCAGCAGCTTAGTGGGACAGGAAAACTATGGCTACACCTTC. V gene TRBV13 combines with J gene TRBJ1-2, with 8 positions matching TRBD1. CDR3 length: 15 residues. The V segment lost 1 base and the J segment 2 bases; nucleotides outside the gene matches: 3. From germline, CDR1 is PRHDT and CDR2 FYEKMQ (reference sequence). The full variable domain, its missing parts supplied by reference TRBV13 and TRBJ1-2, is AAGVIQSPRHLIKEKRETATLKCYPIPRHDTVYWYQQGPGQDPQFLISFYEKMQSDKGSIPDRFSAQQFSDYHSELNMSSLELGDSALYFCASSLVGQENYGYTFGSGTRLTVV.

The V call is TRBV10-3, the J call TRBJ1-1; TRBD1 matches 9 bases. The V gene's germline CDR1 is ENHRY and CDR2 SYGVKD. Trimming removed 9 bases from V and 4 bases from J; junction bases left unmatched: 6. CDR3 length: 13 residues. CDR3 sequence: CAIRWTGATEAFF. The CDR3 nucleotides are TGTGCCATAAGATGGACAGGGGCCACTGAAGCTTTCTTT.

The chain couples TRBV29-1 to TRBJ2-7; 10 bases are a match to TRBD1. Germline V CDR1 and CDR2: SQVTM, ANQGSEA. This CDR3 region has 14 residues. The trim removed 1 base at V and 11 bases at J, leaving 11 bases unmatched. DNA for the CDR3: TGCAGCGTTGAAGGGGACGGGACAGGGGAAGGAAAGTACTTC. This encodes CSVEGDGTGEGKYF.

This clone was detected only once. V is TRBV15 and J is TRBJ2-7, with TRBD1 as a possible D gene (6 bases). Germline V gene data show CDR1 as LNHNV and CDR2 as YYDKDF (reference sequence). The CDR3 sequence is 16 residues long. Trimming took 3 bases from V and 0 from J, leaving 15 bases between them. CDR3 in DNA: TGTGCCACCAGCAGCTTCGACAGGACTTCCTCCTACGAGCAGTACTTC. Translating gives CATSSFDRTSSYEQYF.

The chain couples TRBV4-3 to TRBJ1-1; tentatively, D is TRBD1 (5 bases). This CDR3 has 15 amino acids. Trimming pared 0 bases from V and 1 base from J, leaving 9 bases between. The germline V gene encodes CDR1 LGHNA and CDR2 YSLEER. CDR3 amino acids: CASSQDPGTNTEAFF. CDR3 in DNA: TGCGCCAGCAGCCAAGATCCGGGGACGAACACTGAAGCTTTCTTT.

The chain employs TRBV6-7 and TRBJ1-4, with D unresolved. TRBV6-7 is an ORF, and what it does is uncertain. Trimming removed 6 bases at V and 13 bases at J, with 18 bases between. The CDR3 consists of 13 residues. The CDR3 bases are TGTGCCAGCAGAATCCGACCATCGGGTGGACTGTTTTTT. The encoded protein is CASRIRPSGGLFF.

V usage is TRBV15 and J usage is TRBJ1-1; D possibly corresponds to TRBD1 (5 bases). This CDR3 is built from 15 residues. Germline V gene sequence: CDR1 LNHNV, CDR2 YYDKDF (reference sequence). Trimming left V 3 bases short and J 3 bases short, with 14 bases between. The DNA of the CDR3 is TGTGCCACCAGCAGCAGGGTTAGTCTGCACACTGAAGCTTTCTTT. Translated, it gives CATSSRVSLHTEAFF.

The rearrangement links TRBV9 to TRBJ2-1, with 16 bases fitting TRBD2. Germline trimming cut 3 bases from V and 14 bases from J; bases unmatched to any gene: 8. The CDR3 is 15 amino acids. Looked up from germline, CDR1 is SGDLS and CDR2 is YYNGEE. DNA for the CDR3: TGTGCCAGCAGCGGGACAGGGACTAGCGGGGGGGCCGAGTTCTTC. Translated: CASSGTGTSGGAEFF.

Concerning this clone: The sample holds other DNA sequences that translate to the same CDR3. The CDR3 here is CASSPRGAYNSPLHF. The CDR3 nucleotides read TGTGCCAGCAGTCCCCGGGGGGCTTATAATTCACCCCTCCACTTT. V gene TRBV27 combines with J gene TRBJ1-6; possible D gene TRBD1, 6 bases. The V and J ends lost 5 bases and 4 bases respectively, with 12 bases between them. Germline V gives CDR1 MNHEY, CDR2 SMNVEV (reference sequence). This CDR3 has 15 residues.

Here the CDR3 DNA reads TGTGCCAGCAGTGAACACCGGGACATGTTCCTCCACTTT. Translated: CASSEHRDMFLHF. This chain connects TRBV27 to TRBJ1-6; tentative D call: TRBD1 (6 bases). Germline CDR1 and CDR2: MNHEY and SMNVEV (reference sequence). The V end was cut by 5 bases, the J end by 15 bases, with 17 bases between. The CDR3 runs to 13 residues.

V is TRBV7-9 and J is TRBJ1-5; D unclear. Looked up from germline, CDR1 is SEHNR and CDR2 is FQNEAQ (reference sequence). Trimming removed 3 bases from V and 7 bases from J, with 13 bases in between. The CDR3 has 14 amino acids. The CDR3 loop is CASSFEGREQPQHF. The CDR3 nucleotides are TGTGCCAGCAGCTTTGAGGGCCGGGAGCAGCCCCAGCATTTT.

This clone showed up just a few times. In the same sample, other DNA sequences code for this CDR3. The gene calls are TRBV4-1 and TRBJ2-7, with D perhaps being TRBD1 or TRBD2 (5 bases each). CDR1 and CDR2 (germline): MGHRA, YSYEKL. This CDR3 has 14 amino acids. V was shortened by 4 bases and J by 1 base, with 11 bases between the two germline ends. CDR3 sequence reads: CASSLRDGSYEQYF. DNA of the CDR3: TGCGCCAGCAGCCTCCGGGACGGGTCCTACGAGCAGTACTTC.

The J gene is TRBJ2-7, the V gene TRBV27; either TRBD1 or TRBD2 may supply D (5 bases each). Germline V CDR1 and CDR2: MNHEY, SMNVEV (reference sequence). CDR3 length equals 14 residues. Trimming removed 1 base from V and 5 bases from J, with 12 bases in between. CDR3 residues: CASSLYGAGNEQYF. DNA of the CDR3: TGTGCCAGCAGTTTATACGGGGCGGGCAACGAGCAGTACTTC.

This clone was observed once. The J gene is TRBJ1-5, the V gene TRBV5-6; D gene unclear. The ends were cut back, 4 bases at V and 2 bases at J, with 16 bases in the middle. The CDR3 has 16 amino acids. Per germline, CDR1 SGHDT and CDR2 YYEEEE. The chain's CDR3 is CASSHKEWGRNQPQHF. The CDR3, as DNA: TGTGCCAGCAGCCACAAGGAGTGGGGTCGCAATCAGCCCCAGCATTTT.

In this sample, this clone turned up once. The genes are TRBV11-2 and TRBJ2-5; either TRBD1 or TRBD2 may supply D (7 bases each). The CDR3 has 15 amino acids. V dropped 5 bases and J dropped 0 bases, with 13 bases sitting between them. The V gene's germline CDR1 is SGHAT and CDR2 FQNNGV. In DNA, the CDR3 is TGTGCCAGCAGCCCACCAGGGGGGGACCAAGAGACCCAGTACTTC. As protein: CASSPPGGDQETQYF.

The V gene is TRBV13, the J gene TRBJ1-1, with a weak D call TRBD1 (6 bases). Trimming took 6 bases from V and 7 from J, leaving 18 bases between them. Germline V gives CDR1 PRHDT, CDR2 FYEKMQ (reference sequence). CDR3 length: 14 residues. The CDR3 nucleotides are TGTGCCAGCAGGCAACATCAGGGGCGGGTTGAAGCTTTCTTT. Its protein product is CASRQHQGRVEAFF. Complete variable domain (other parts from reference TRBV13 and TRBJ1-1): AAGVIQSPRHLIKEKRETATLKCYPIPRHDTVYWYQQGPGQDPQFLISFYEKMQSDKGSIPDRFSAQQFSDYHSELNMSSLELGDSALYFCASRQHQGRVEAFFGQGTRLTVV.

The chain joins TRBV7-9 to TRBJ2-7, with D possibly matching TRBD1 (6 bases). The germline gives CDR1 SEHNR, CDR2 FQNEAQ (reference sequence). The CDR3 is made up of 14 amino acids. The V end lost 4 bases, the J end lost 5 bases, and 15 bases lay between the germline ends. CDR3 DNA: TGTGCCAGCAGCTACACAATCAGGGGCCACGAGCAGTACTTC. This translates into CASSYTIRGHEQYF.

This clone has just one count. The V and J genes are TRBV13 and TRBJ2-1; maybe TRBD2 (6 bases). The CDR3 contains 16 residues. V was trimmed by 5 bases and J by 1 base, leaving 15 bases between them. Per the germline V gene, CDR1 is PRHDT and CDR2 is FYEKMQ (reference sequence). CDR3 sequence: CASSPGIAESYNEQFF. CDR3 nucleotide sequence: TGTGCCAGCAGCCCCGGGATAGCGGAGTCCTACAATGAGCAGTTCTTC.

This chain links TRBV29-1 with TRBJ2-1; a weak D match, TRBD1 (6 bases). The CDR3 is made up of 15 amino acids. Deletions cut 2 bases from V and 0 bases from J, with 11 bases between. The V gene's germline CDR1 is SQVTM and CDR2 ANQGSEA. CDR3 amino acids: CSVENPGHSYNEQFF. The CDR3 coding sequence is TGCAGCGTTGAAAACCCGGGACACTCCTACAATGAGCAGTTCTTC.

In regard to this clone: The junction does not match germline at one end; this may be a read error. The chain links TRBV7-7 to TRBJ2-7, with D perhaps TRBD1 (6 bases). CDR3 length: 14 residues. The germline gives CDR1 SSHAT, CDR2 FNYEAQ (reference sequence). The CDR3 nucleotides are TGTGCTAGCAGCCCCGGCAGGGGTAGCTACGAGCAGTACTTC. Translating it yields CASSPGRGSYEQYF.